Shown below are 13 T cell receptor beta chains from a single sample sequenced in a study of T cells expressing NK-cell markers. TCRdb reanalyzed the 5' RACE reads, giving one entry per CDR3 protein sequence and no DNA. The listing contains fewer than 400,000 distinct CDR3 sequences. The sequenced material came from blood T cells: a sorted CD56 or NKG2C T cell subset, CD4+ or CD8+ T cells, or bulk PBMC T cells (not recorded which). The receptors shown here come from a woman aged 50 to 60 in good health.

This chain uses TRBV29-1 with TRBJ2-1. Germline V lookup: CDR1 SQVTM, CDR2 ANQGSEA. The CDR3 runs to 11 residues. The CDR3 loop reads CSVEQQIWQFF.

The gene calls are TRBV12-3 or TRBV12-4 and TRBJ1-2. The CDR3 covers 13 residues. The CDR3 loop reads CASSPGGPDGYTF.

V usage is TRBV5-1 and J usage is TRBJ2-1; there is no DNA to check the TCRdb D call of TRBD1. The V gene's germline CDR1 is SGHRS and CDR2 YFSETQ. The CDR3 totals 13 residues. The chain's CDR3 is CASQDRTYNEQFF. The entire variable domain, with the rest obtained from reference TRBV5-1 and TRBJ2-1, is as follows: KAGVTQTPRYLIKTRGQQVTLSCSPISGHRSVSWYQQTPGQGLQFLFEYFSETQRNKGNFPGRFSGRQFSNSRSEMNVSTLELGDSALYLCASQDRTYNEQFFGPGTRLTVL.

This CDR3 is CASSNWEGSSDTQYF. The chain links TRBV11-2 to TRBJ2-3; TCRdb returns TRBD2, unconfirmable since there is no DNA. Looked up from germline, CDR1 is SGHAT and CDR2 is FQNNGV. The CDR3 sequence is 15 residues long.

The rearrangement uses TRBV9 and TRBJ2-7; with no DNA, the TCRdb D assignment of TRBD1 cannot be verified. Germline V gene data show CDR1 as SGDLS and CDR2 as YYNGEE. This CDR3 is built from 14 residues. Here the CDR3 reads CASSVDQGNYEQYF.

V is TRBV3-1 and J is TRBJ2-5. Germline V gene data show CDR1 as LGHDT and CDR2 as YNNKEL (reference sequence). The CDR3 loop spans 15 amino acids. CDR3 in amino acids: CASSPDDKPQETQYF.

The V gene is TRBV12-3 or TRBV12-4, the J gene TRBJ2-4; TCRdb reports TRBD1, a call that lacks DNA to check it against. This CDR3 is 15 amino acids long. The chain's CDR3 is CASSFGQGRGNIQYF.

The J gene is TRBJ2-1, the V gene TRBV5-6. The germline gives CDR1 SGHDT, CDR2 YYEEEE. The CDR3 extends over 13 amino acids. CDR3 region: CASRETSYNEQFF.

The V gene is TRBV6-2 or TRBV6-3, the J gene TRBJ1-2; TCRdb's D call, TRBD1, is unchecked because there is no DNA. In germline, CDR1 is MNHEY, CDR2 SVGEGT. CDR3 length: 14 residues. CDR3 protein: CASSLIQGADGYTF.

CDR3 sequence: CASSLLVGTTQETQYF. This rearrangement joins TRBV5-6 to TRBJ2-5; TCRdb returns TRBD1, unconfirmable since there is no DNA. This CDR3 spans 16 amino acids. Germline loops: CDR1 SGHDT, CDR2 YYEEEE.

The chain has TRBV20-1 and TRBJ2-1; no DNA is available, so the TRBD2 call from TCRdb remains unchecked. Germline V lookup: CDR1 DFQATT, CDR2 SNEGSKA (reference sequence). CDR3 size: 15 residues. This CDR3 reads CSARVLAGPQNEQFF.

This chain uses TRBV20-1 with TRBJ2-2; TCRdb names TRBD1, which stays unverified in the absence of DNA. Germline V CDR1 and CDR2: DFQATT, SNEGSKA (reference sequence). The CDR3 runs to 17 residues. The chain's CDR3 is CSARGAGTGLYPGELFF.

The V and J genes are TRBV6-1 and TRBJ2-7; the D call from TCRdb, TRBD1, cannot be confirmed without DNA. This CDR3 has 15 residues. Germline loops: CDR1 MNHNS, CDR2 SASEGT. The chain's CDR3 is CASSGGTGSSYEQYF.